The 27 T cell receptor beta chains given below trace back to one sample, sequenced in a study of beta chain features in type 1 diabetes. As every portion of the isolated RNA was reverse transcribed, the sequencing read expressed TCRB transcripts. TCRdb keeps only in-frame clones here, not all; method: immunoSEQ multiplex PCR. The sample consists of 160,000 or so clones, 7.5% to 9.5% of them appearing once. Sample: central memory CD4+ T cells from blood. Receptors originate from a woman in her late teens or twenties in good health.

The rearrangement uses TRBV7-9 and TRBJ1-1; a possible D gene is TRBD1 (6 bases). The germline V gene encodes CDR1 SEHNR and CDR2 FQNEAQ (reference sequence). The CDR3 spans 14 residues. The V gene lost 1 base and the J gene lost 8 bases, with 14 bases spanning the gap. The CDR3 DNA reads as TGTGCCAGCAGCTTAGAAGGACAGTTTGTGGAAGCTTTCTTT. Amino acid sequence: CASSLEGQFVEAFF.

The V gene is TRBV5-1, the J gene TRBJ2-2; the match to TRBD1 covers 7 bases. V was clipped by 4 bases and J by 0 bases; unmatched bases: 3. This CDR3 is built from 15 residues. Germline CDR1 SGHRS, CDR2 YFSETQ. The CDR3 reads CASSSQGANTGELFF. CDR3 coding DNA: TGCGCCAGCAGCAGTCAGGGGGCGAACACCGGGGAGCTGTTTTTT. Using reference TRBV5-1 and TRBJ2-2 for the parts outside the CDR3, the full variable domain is KAGVTQTPRYLIKTRGQQVTLSCSPISGHRSVSWYQQTPGQGLQFLFEYFSETQRNKGNFPGRFSGRQFSNSRSEMNVSTLELGDSALYLCASSSQGANTGELFFGEGSRLTVL.

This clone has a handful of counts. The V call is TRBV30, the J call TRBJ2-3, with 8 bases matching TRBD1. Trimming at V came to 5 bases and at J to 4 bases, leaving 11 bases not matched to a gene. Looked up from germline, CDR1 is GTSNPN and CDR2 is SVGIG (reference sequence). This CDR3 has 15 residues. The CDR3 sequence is CAWESPGQESDTQYF. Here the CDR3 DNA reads TGTGCCTGGGAGTCGCCGGGACAGGAATCAGATACGCAGTATTTT.

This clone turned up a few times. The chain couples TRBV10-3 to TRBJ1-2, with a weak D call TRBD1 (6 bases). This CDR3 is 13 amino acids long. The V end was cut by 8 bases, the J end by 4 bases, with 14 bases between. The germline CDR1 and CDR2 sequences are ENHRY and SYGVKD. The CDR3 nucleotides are TGTGCCATCGTCAGCGACAGGTTCTATGGCTACACCTTC. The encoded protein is CAIVSDRFYGYTF.

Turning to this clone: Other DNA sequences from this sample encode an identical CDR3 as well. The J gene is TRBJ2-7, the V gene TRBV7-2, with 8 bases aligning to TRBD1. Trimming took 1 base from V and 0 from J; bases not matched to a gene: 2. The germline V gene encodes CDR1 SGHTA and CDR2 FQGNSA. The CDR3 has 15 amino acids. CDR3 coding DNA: TGTGCCAGCAGCTTAGGCGACAGGGGCTCCTACGAGCAGTACTTC. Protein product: CASSLGDRGSYEQYF.

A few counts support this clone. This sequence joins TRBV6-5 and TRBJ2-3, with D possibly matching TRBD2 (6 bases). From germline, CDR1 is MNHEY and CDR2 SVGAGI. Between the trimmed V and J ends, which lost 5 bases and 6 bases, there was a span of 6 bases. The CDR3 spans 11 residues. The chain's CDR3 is CASSGGDTQYF. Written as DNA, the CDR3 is TGTGCCAGCAGTGGGGGGGATACGCAGTATTTT.

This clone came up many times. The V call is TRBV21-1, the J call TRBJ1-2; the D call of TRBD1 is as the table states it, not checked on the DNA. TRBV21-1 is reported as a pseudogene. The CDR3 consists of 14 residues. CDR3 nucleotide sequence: TGTGCCAGCAGCAAATCAACAGGGCTTTATGGCTACACCTTC. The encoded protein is CASSKSTGLYGYTF.

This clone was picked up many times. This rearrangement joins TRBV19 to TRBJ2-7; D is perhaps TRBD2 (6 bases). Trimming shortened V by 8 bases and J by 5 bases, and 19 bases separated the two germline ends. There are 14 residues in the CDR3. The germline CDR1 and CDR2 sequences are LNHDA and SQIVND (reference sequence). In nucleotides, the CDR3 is TGTGCCAGTGATCCGGGCGGGACGGTCGACGAGCAGTACTTC. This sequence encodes CASDPGGTVDEQYF. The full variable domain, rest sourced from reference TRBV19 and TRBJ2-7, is DGGITQSPKYLFRKEGQNVTLSCEQNLNHDAMYWYRQDPGQGLRLIYYSQIVNDFQKGDIAEGYSVSREKKESFPLTVTSAQKNPTAFYLCASDPGGTVDEQYFGPGTRLTVT.

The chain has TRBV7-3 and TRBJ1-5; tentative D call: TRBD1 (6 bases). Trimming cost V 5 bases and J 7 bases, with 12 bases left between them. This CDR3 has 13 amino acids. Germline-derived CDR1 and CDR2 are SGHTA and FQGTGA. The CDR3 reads CASSAQGDQPQHF. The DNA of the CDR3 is TGTGCCAGCAGCGCACAGGGTGACCAGCCCCAGCATTTT. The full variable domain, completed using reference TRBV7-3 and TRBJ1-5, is GAGVSQTPSNKVTEKGKYVELRCDPISGHTALYWYRQSLGQGPEFLIYFQGTGAADDSGLPNDRFFAVRPEGSVSTLKIQRTERGDSAVYLCASSAQGDQPQHFGDGTRLSIL.

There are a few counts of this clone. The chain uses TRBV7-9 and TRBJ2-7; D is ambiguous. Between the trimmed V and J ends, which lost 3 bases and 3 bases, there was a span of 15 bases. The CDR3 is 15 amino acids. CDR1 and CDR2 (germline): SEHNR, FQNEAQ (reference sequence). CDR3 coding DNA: TGTGCCAGCAGCTTGACACAAACTGTGGGCTACGAGCAGTACTTC. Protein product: CASSLTQTVGYEQYF.

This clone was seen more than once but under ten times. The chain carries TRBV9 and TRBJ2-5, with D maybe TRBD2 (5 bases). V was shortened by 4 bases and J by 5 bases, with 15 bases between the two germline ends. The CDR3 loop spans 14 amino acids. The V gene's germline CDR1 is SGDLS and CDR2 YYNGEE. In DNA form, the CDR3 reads TGTGCCAGCAGCCTCCCAACGGGCGGGGAGACCCAGTACTTC. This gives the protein CASSLPTGGETQYF.

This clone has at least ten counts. The CDR3 sequence is CASSESEWEGVGTEAFF. As DNA, the CDR3 is TGTGCCAGCAGTGAATCAGAATGGGAGGGGGTTGGCACTGAAGCTTTCTTT. This sequence joins TRBV25-1 and TRBJ1-1, with D perhaps matching TRBD1 (6 bases). Germline V gives CDR1 MGHDK, CDR2 SYGVNS. V dropped 1 base and J dropped 4 bases, with 19 bases sitting between them. CDR3 length: 17 amino acids.

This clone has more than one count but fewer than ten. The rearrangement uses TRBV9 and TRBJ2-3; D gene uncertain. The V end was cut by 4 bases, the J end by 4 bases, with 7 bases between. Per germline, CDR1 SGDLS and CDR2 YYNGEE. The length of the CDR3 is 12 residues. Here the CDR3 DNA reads TGTGCCAGCAGCCCCGAGGCAGATACGCAGTATTTT. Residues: CASSPEADTQYF.

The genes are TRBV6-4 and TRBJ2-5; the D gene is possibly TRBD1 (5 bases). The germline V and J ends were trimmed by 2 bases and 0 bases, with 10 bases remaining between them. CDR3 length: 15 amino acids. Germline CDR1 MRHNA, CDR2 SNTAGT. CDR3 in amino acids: CASSDLDRNQETQYF. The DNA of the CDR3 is TGTGCCAGCAGTGACCTCGACAGAAACCAAGAGACCCAGTACTTC.

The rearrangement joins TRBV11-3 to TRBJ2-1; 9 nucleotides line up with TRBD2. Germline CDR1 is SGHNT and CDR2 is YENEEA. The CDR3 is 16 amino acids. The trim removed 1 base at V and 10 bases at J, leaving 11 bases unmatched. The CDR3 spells CASSLVRAGGPGEQFF. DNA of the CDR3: TGTGCCAGCAGCTTAGTCCGTGCGGGAGGGCCTGGGGAGCAGTTCTTC. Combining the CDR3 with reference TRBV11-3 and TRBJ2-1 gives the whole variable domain EAGVVQSPRYKIIEKKQPVAFWCNPISGHNTLYWYLQNLGQGPELLIRYENEEAVDDSQLPKDRFSAERLKGVDSTLKIQPAELGDSAVYLCASSLVRAGGPGEQFFGPGTRLTVL.

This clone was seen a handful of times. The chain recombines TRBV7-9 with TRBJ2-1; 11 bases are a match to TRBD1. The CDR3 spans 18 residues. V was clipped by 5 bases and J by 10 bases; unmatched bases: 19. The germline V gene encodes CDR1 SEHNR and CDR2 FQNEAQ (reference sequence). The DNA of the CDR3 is TGTGCCAGCAGCCCGGGGAAATTCCGGGACAGGGGGAAGGGAGAGCAGTTCTTC. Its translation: CASSPGKFRDRGKGEQFF.

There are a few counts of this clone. CDR3: CASSEGVVLAGGNEQFF. DNA of the CDR3: TGTGCCAGCAGTGAAGGGGTCGTCCTAGCGGGAGGGAATGAGCAGTTCTTC. This rearrangement joins TRBV25-1 to TRBJ2-1; 12 nucleotides line up with TRBD2. J lost 7 bases, V lost 2 bases, and 9 bases had no gene match. From germline, CDR1 is MGHDK and CDR2 SYGVNS. This CDR3 region has 17 residues. Full variable domain (rest looked up from reference TRBV25-1 and TRBJ2-1): EADIYQTPRYLVIGTGKKITLECSQTMGHDKMYWYQQDPGMELHLIHYSYGVNSTEKGDLSSESTVSRIRTEHFPLTLESARPSHTSQYLCASSEGVVLAGGNEQFFGPGTRLTVL.

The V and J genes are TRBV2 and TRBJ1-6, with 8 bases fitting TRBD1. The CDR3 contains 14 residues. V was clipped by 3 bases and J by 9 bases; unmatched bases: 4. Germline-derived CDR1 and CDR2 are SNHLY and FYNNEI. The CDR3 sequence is CASSDGQGSSPLHF. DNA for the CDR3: TGTGCCAGCAGTGACGGACAGGGTAGTTCACCCCTCCACTTT.

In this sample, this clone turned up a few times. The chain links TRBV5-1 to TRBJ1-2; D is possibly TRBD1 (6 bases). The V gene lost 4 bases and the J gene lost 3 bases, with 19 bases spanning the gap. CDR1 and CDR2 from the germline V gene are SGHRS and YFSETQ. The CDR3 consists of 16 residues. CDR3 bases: TGCGCCAGCAGCCCCCACTCGGACAGACAAGACTATGGCTACACCTTC. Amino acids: CASSPHSDRQDYGYTF.

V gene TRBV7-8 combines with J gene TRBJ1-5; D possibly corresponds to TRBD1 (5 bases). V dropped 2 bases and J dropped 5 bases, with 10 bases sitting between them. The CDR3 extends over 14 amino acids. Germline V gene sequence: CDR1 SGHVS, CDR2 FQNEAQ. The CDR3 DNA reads TGTGCCAGCAGCTTACAGGGTGGGTATCAGCCCCAGCATTTT. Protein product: CASSLQGGYQPQHF.

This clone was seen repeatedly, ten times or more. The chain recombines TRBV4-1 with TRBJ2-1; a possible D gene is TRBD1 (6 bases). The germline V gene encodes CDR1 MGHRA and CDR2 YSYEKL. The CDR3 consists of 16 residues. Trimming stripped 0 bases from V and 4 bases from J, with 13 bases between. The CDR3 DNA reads TGCGCCAGCAGCCAAGATTCAGGACAGATTTACAATGAGCAGTTCTTC. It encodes CASSQDSGQIYNEQFF.

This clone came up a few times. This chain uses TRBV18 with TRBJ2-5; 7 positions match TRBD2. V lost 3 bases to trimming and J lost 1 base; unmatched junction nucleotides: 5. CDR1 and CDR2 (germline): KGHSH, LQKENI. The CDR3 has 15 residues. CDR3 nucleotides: TGTGCCAGCTCACCTTCCGGGGGGAGCCAAGAGACCCAGTACTTC. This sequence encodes CASSPSGGSQETQYF.

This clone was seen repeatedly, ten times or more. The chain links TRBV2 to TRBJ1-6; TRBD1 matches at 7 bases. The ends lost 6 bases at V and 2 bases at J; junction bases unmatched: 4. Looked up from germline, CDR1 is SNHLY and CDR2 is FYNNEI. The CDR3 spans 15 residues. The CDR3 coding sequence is TGTGCCAGCAGAAACAGGGGAACCTATAATTCACCCCTCCACTTT. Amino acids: CASRNRGTYNSPLHF.

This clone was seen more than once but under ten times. CDR3 nucleotides: TGTGCCAGTAGTACGGACAGGAACTATGGCTACACCTTC. Residues: CASSTDRNYGYTF. The chain uses TRBV19 and TRBJ1-2, with 7 bases lining up with TRBD1. CDR1 and CDR2 from the germline V gene are LNHDA and SQIVND (reference sequence). The CDR3 consists of 13 residues. Trimming took 4 bases from V and 2 from J; bases not matched to a gene: 1.

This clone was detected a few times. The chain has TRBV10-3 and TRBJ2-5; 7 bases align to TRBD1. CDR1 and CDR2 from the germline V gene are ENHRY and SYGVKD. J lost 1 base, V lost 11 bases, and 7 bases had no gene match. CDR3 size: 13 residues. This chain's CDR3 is CAVRRDSQETQYF. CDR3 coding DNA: TGTGCCGTACGACGGGACAGCCAAGAGACCCAGTACTTC.

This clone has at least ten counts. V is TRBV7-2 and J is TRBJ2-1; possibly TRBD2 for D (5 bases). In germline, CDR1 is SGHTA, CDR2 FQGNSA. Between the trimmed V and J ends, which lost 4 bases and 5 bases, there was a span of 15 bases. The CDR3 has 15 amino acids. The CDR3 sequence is CASSSGLILNNEQFF. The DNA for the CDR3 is TGTGCCAGCAGCTCCGGACTGATCTTGAACAATGAGCAGTTCTTC.

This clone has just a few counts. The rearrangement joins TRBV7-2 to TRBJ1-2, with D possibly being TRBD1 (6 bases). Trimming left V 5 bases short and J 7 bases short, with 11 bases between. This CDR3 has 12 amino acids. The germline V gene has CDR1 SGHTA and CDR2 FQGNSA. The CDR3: CASSRVQGGYTF. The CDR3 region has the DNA TGTGCCAGCAGCAGGGTACAGGGTGGCTACACCTTC.